This entry features one TCR beta chain sequence. Its antigen is not identified. These data belong to a study of cytomegalovirus exposure and HLA in healthy donors. J lost 7 bases, V lost 0 bases, and 14 bases had no gene match. The CDR3 has 17 amino acids. Researchers ran the PCR with 60 Vbeta and 13 Jbeta primers. Using immunoSEQ multiplex PCR, the repertoire was profiled, and TCRdb retains in-frame clones only, with some absent. The sample carries approximately 170,000 clones, 77% recorded once. Study conclusions and caveats: Most of the TCR beta V segments (in an earlier analysis) were productive either about 90% or about 30% of the time. Rarity characterized most TCR sequences, yet some public TCRs appeared in many donors.

Sequencing was done on a sample of PBMCs. The chain has TRBV23-1 and TRBJ1-2; TRBD1 agrees at 7 bases. TRBV23-1 is reported as an ORF; its role is uncertain. This TCR derives from a male donor in good health and CMV-seropositive. This CDR3 reads CASSQSLGDSPFGGYTF. The DNA for the CDR3 is TGCGCCAGCAGTCAATCACTGGGGGACAGCCCGTTCGGTGGCTACACCTTC.